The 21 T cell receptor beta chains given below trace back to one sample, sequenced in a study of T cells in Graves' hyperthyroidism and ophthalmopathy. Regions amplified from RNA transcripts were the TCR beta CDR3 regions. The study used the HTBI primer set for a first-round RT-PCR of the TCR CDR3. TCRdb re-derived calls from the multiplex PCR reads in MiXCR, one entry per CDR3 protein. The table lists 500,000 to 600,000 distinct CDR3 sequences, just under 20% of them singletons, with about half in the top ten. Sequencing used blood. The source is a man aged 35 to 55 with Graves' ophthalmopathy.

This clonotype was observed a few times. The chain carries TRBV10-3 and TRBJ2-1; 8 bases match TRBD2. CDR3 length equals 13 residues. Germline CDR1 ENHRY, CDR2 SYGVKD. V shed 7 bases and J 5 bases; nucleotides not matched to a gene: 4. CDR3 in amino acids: CAINGREDNEQFF. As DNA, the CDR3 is TGTGCCATCAATGGGCGGGAGGACAATGAGCAGTTCTTC.

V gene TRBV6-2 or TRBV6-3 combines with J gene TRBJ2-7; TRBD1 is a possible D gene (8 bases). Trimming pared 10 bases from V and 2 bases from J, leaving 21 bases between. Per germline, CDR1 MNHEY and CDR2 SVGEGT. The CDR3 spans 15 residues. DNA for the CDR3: TGTGCCACCCGAGAGCGGGACAGGCCGACCTACGAGCAGTACTTC. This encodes CATRERDRPTYEQYF.

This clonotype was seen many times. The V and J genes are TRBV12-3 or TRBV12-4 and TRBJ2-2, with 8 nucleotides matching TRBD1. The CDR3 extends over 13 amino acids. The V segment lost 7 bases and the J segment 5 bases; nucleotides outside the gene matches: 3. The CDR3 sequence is CASTRQGTGELFF. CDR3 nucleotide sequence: TGTGCCAGCACCAGACAGGGGACCGGGGAGCTGTTTTTT.

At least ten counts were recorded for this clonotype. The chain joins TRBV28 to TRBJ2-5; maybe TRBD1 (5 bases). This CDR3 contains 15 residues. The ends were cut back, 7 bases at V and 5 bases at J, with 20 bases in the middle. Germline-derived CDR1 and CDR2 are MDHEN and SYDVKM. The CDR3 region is CASTIKGVGRETQYF. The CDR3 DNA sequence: TGTGCCAGCACCATTAAAGGGGTTGGCCGGGAGACCCAGTACTTC.

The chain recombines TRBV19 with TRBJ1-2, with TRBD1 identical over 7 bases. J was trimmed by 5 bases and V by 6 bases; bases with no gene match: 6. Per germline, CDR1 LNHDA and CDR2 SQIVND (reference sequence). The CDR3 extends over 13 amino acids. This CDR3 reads CASRRQGQYGYTF. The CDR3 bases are TGTGCCAGTAGGAGACAGGGCCAATATGGCTACACCTTC.

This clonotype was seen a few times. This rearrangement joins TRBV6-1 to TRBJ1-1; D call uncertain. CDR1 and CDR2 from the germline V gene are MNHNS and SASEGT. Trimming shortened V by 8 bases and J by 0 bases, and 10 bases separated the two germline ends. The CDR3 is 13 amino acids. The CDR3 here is CASSSRMNTEAFF. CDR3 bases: TGTGCCAGCTCCAGCCGCATGAACACTGAAGCTTTCTTT.

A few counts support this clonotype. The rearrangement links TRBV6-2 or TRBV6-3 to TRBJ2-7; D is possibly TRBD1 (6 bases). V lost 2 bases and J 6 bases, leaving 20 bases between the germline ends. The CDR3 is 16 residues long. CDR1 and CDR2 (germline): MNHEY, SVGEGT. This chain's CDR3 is CASSYRDTVGPGEQYF. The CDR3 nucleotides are TGTGCCAGCAGTTACAGGGACACCGTAGGCCCCGGCGAGCAGTACTTC.

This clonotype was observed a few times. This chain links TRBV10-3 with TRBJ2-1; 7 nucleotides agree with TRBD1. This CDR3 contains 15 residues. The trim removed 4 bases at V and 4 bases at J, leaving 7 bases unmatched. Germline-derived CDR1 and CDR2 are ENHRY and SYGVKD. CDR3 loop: CAISVTGTEYNEQFF. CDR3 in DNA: TGTGCCATCAGTGTGACAGGGACGGAGTACAATGAGCAGTTCTTC.

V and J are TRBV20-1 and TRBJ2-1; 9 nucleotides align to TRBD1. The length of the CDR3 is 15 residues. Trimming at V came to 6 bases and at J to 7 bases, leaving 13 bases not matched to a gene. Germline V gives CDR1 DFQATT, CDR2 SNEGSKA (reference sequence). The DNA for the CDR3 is TGCAGTGCCAACTCGGGACAGGGAGATGGAAATGAGCAGTTCTTC. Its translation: CSANSGQGDGNEQFF.

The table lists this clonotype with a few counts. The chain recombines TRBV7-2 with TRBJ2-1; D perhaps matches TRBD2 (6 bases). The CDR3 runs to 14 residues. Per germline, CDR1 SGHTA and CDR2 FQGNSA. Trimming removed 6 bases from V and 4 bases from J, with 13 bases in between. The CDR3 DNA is TGTGCCAGCAGACCGGGACTGCAATACAATGAGCAGTTCTTC. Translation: CASRPGLQYNEQFF.

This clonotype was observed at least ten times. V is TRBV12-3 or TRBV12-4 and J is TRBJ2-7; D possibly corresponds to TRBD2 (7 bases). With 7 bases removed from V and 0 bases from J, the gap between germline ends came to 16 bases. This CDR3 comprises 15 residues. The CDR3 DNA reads TGTGCCAGCAAGACGGGGGGCTCTAGCTCCTACGAGCAGTACTTC. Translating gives CASKTGGSSSYEQYF.

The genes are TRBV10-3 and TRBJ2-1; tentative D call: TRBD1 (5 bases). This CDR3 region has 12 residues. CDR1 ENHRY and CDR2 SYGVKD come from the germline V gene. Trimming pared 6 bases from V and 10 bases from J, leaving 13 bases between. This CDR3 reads CAIRVGAGEQFF. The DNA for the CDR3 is TGTGCCATCAGGGTTGGGGCCGGGGAGCAGTTCTTC.

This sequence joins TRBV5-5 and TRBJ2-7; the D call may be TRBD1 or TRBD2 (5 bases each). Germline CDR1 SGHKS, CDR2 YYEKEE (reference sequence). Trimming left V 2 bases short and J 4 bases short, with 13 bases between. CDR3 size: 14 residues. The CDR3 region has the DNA TGTGCCAGCAGCTTTGGGACGGGCACTTACGAGCAGTACTTC. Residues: CASSFGTGTYEQYF.

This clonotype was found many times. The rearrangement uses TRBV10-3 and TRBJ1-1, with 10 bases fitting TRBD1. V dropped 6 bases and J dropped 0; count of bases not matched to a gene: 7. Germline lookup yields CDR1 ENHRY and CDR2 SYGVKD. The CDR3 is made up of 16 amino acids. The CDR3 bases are TGTGCCATCAGAGCCGGGACAGGGGATATGAACACTGAAGCTTTCTTT. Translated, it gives CAIRAGTGDMNTEAFF.

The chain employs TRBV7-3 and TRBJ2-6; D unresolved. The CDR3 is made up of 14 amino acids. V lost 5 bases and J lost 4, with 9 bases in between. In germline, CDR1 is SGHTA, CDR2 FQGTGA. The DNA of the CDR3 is TGTGCCAGCAGCCCCAATTTCGGGGCCAACGTCCTGACTTTC. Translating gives CASSPNFGANVLTF. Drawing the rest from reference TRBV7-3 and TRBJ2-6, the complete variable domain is GAGVSQTPSNKVTEKGKYVELRCDPISGHTALYWYRQSLGQGPEFLIYFQGTGAADDSGLPNDRFFAVRPEGSVSTLKIQRTERGDSAVYLCASSPNFGANVLTFGAGSRLTVL.

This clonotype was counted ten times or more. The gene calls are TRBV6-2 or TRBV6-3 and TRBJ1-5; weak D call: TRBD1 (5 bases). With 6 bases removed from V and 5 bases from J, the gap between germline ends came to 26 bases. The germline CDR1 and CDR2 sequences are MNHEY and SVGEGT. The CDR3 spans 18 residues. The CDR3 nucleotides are TGTGCCAGCAGCCACATTTACTCGGGACGGATTGGGGATCAGCCCCAGCATTTT. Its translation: CASSHIYSGRIGDQPQHF.

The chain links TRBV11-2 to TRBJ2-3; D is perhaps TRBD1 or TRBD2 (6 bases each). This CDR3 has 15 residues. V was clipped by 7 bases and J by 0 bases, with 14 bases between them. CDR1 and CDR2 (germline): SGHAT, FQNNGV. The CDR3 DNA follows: TGTGCCAGCAACCCTAGAGGGGGGAGCACAGATACGCAGTATTTT. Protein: CASNPRGGSTDTQYF.

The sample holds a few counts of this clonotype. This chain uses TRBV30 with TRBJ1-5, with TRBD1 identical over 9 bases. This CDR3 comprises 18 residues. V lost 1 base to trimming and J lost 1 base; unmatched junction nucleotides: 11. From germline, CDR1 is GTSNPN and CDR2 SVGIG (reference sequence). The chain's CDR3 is CAWSAPDRGGKSNQPQHF. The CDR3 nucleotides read TGTGCCTGGAGTGCCCCGGACAGGGGAGGGAAAAGCAATCAGCCCCAGCATTTT.

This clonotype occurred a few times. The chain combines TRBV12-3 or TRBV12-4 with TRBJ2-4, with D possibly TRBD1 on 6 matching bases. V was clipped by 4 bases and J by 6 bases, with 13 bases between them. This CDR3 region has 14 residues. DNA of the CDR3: TGTGCCAGCAGTTCCCCCGGGACAAGAAACATTCAGTACTTC. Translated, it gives CASSSPGTRNIQYF.

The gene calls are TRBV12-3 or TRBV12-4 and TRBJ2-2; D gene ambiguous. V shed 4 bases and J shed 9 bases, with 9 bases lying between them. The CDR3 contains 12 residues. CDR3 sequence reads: CASSYAVRELFF. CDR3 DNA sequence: TGTGCCAGCAGTTACGCGGTCCGGGAGCTGTTTTTT.

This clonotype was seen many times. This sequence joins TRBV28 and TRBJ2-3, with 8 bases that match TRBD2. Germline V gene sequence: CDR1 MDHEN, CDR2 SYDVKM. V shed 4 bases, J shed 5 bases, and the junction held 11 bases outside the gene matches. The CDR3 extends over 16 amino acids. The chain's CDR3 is CASSSTWSGRGDTQYF. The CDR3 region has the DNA TGTGCCAGCAGTTCCACTTGGAGCGGGAGAGGAGATACGCAGTATTTT.